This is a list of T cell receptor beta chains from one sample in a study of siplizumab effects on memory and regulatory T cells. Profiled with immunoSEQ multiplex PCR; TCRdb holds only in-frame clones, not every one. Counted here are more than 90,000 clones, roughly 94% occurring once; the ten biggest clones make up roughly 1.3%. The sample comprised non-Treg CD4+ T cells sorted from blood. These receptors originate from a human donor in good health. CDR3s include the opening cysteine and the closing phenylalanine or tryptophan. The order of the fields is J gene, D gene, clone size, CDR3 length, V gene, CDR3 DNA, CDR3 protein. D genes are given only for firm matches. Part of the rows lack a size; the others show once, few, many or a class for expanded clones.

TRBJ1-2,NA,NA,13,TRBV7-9,TGTGCCAGCAGCCCTGCAGGGGCTGATGGCTACACCTTC,CASSPAGADGYTF
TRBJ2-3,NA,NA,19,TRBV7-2,TGTGCCAGCAGCTCTCCCCTTACAGGGTTCTTAATTCACACAGATACGCAGTATTTT,CASSSPLTGFLIHTDTQYF
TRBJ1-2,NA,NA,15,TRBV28,TGTGCCAGCAGTTTAATTGTAGGGCAGGGGAACGGCTACACCTTC,CASSLIVGQGNGYTF
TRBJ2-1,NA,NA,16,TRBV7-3,TGTGCCAGCAGCCCCTATTACGGCAAAACAGGAGACGAGCAGTTCTTC,CASSPYYGKTGDEQFF
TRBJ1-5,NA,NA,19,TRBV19,TGTGCCAGTAGCCAACTAACGGGACATATTAGGTTTAGCAATCAGCCCCAGCATTTT,CASSQLTGHIRFSNQPQHF
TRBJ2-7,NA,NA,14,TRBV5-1,TGCGCCAGCAGCTTGCAGGGTAACACCTACGAGCAGTACTTC,CASSLQGNTYEQYF
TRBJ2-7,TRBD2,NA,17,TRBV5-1,TGCGCCAGCAGCTCTGGACTAGCGGGGGTGAGCTCCTACGAGCAGTACTTC,CASSSGLAGVSSYEQYF
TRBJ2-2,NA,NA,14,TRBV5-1,TGCGCCAGCAGCTTGACAGTGAACACCGGGGAGCTGTTTTTT,CASSLTVNTGELFF
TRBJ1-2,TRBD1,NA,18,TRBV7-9,TGTGCCAGCAGCCTCCTGACAGGGGACCTCCTACGGGAGTATGGCTACACCTTC,CASSLLTGDLLREYGYTF
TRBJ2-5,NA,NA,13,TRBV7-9,TGTGCCAGCAGCTTGGGCATCCTGCAGACCCAGTACTTC,CASSLGILQTQYF
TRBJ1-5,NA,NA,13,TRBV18,TGTGCCAGCTCACCAAAGGGTGATCAGCCCCAGCATTTT,CASSPKGDQPQHF
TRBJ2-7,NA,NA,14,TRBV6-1,TGTGCCAGCAGTGACAGGACTCCTCGGCGCGAGCAGTACTTC,CASSDRTPRREQYF
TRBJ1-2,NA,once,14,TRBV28,TGTGCCAGCAGTTTAACCTTGACAGTTTATGGCTACACCTTC,CASSLTLTVYGYTF
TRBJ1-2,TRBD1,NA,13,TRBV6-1,TGTGCCAGCAGGAGGACAGGGATAGATGGCTACACCTTC,CASRRTGIDGYTF
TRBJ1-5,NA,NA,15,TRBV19,TGTGCCAGTAACGTCAAGGGTTATAGCAATCAGCCCCAGCATTTT,CASNVKGYSNQPQHF
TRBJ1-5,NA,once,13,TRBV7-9,TGTGCCAGCAGCTCCGACTGGAATCAGCCCCAGCATTTT,CASSSDWNQPQHF
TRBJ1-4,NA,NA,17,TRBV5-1,TGCGCCAGCAGCGCGACCTCAATAGGCGGGGGCAGTGAAAAACTGTTTTTT,CASSATSIGGGSEKLFF
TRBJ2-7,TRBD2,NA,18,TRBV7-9,TGTGCCAGCAGCCCACCAATTCGGACTAGCGGAAGCTCCTACGAGCAGTACTTC,CASSPPIRTSGSSYEQYF
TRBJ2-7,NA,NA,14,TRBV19,TGTGCCAGTAGTATAGGGCACAGAGTCTACGAGCAGTACTTC,CASSIGHRVYEQYF
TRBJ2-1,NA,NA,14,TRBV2,TGTGCCAGCAGTGTTCTGGTATCAGGCGGCGAGCAGTTCTTC,CASSVLVSGGEQFF
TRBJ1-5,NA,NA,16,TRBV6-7,TGTGCCAGCAGTTACTCGAGAAAGTACATAAGTCAGCCCCAGCATTTT,CASSYSRKYISQPQHF
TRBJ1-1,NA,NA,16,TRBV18,TGTGCCAGCTCACCTACAGGGACCCGAAGGGACGCTGAAGCTTTCTTT,CASSPTGTRRDAEAFF
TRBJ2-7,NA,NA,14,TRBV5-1,TGCGCCAGCAGCTTGGCCCCGGGACTCTACGAGCAGTACTTC,CASSLAPGLYEQYF
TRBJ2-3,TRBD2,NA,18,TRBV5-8,TGTGCCAGCAGCTCGACTAGCGGGAGCGTTCCTAGCACAGATACGCAGTATTTT,CASSSTSGSVPSTDTQYF
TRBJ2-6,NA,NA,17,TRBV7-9,TGTGCCAGCAGGAATACAGGGTCCTACTCTGGGGCCAACGTCCTGACTTTC,CASRNTGSYSGANVLTF
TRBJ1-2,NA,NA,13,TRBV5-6,TGTGCCAGCAGCTTGCCGGCGGACTATGGCTACACCTTC,CASSLPADYGYTF
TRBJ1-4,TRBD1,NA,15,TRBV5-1,TGCGCCAGCAGCTTGGGGGACAGGGATAATGAAAAACTGTTTTTT,CASSLGDRDNEKLFF
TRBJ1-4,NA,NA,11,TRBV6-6,TGTGCCAGCAGTTCCAATGAAAAACTGTTTTTT,CASSSNEKLFF
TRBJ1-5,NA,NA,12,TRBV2,TGTGCCAGCAGTGAGCACAATCAGCCCCAGCATTTT,CASSEHNQPQHF
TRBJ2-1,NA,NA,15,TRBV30,TGTGCCTGGAGTGTACATACTAGATCTCGCAATGAGCAGTTCTTC,CAWSVHTRSRNEQFF
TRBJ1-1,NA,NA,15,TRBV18,TGTGCCAGCTCACCATCCGGGGTAATGAACACTGAAGCTTTCTTT,CASSPSGVMNTEAFF
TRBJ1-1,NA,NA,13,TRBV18,TGTGCCAGCTCACCCGCTACTATGGGGGAAGCTTTCTTT,CASSPATMGEAFF
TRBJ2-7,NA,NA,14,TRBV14,TGTGCCAGCAGCCAATTAGGGGGGTTCTACGAGCAGTACTTC,CASSQLGGFYEQYF
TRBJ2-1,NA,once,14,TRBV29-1,TGCAGCGTTGAACATCTACCCCTGGGGAATGAGCAGTTCTTC,CSVEHLPLGNEQFF
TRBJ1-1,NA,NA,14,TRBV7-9,TGTGCCAGCAGCTTACGGATAGAGAGCACTGAAGCTTTCTTT,CASSLRIESTEAFF
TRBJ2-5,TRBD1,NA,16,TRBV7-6,TGTGCCAGCAGCTTAGCGCCCGGACAGGGGGGAGAGACCCAGTACTTC,CASSLAPGQGGETQYF
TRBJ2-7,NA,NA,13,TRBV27,TGTGCCAGCAGTAGTGCGGATGTCTACGAGCAGTACTTC,CASSSADVYEQYF
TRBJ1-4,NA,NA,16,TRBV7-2,TGTGCCAGCAGCCCCCGACGGCTTGCAACTAATGAAAAACTGTTTTTT,CASSPRRLATNEKLFF
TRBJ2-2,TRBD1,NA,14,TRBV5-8,TGTGCCAGCCCTAGGGGGCGCGGAACCGGGGAGCTGTTTTTT,CASPRGRGTGELFF
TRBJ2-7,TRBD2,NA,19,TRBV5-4,TGTGCCAGCAGGGAACGCCGGGGAGGGCCTGAGGTCGGCTCCTACGAGCAGTACTTC,CASRERRGGPEVGSYEQYF
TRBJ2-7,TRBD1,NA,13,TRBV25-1,TGTGCCAGCCGACAGGGGCAGCAATACGAGCAGTACTTC,CASRQGQQYEQYF
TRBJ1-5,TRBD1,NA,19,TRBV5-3,TGTGCCAGAAGCTTGGGGTTTAGGGACAGGGTCTGTAGCAATCAGCCCCAGCATTTT,CARSLGFRDRVCSNQPQHF
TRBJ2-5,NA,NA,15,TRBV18,TGTGCCAGCTCAGTCGGGGGACGGTACCAAGAGACCCAGTACTTC,CASSVGGRYQETQYF
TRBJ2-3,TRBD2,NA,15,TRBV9,TGTGCCAGCAGGGAACTAGCGGGAGGTTCAGATACGCAGTATTTT,CASRELAGGSDTQYF
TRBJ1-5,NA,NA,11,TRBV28,TGTGCCAGCAGTACCTCTTTGCCCCAGCATTTT,CASSTSLPQHF
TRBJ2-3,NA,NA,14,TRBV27,TGTGCCAGCAGTTCCGGAGTGGGGACAGATACGCAGTATTTT,CASSSGVGTDTQYF